The rows below give T cell receptor beta chains drawn from one sample of a study of cytomegalovirus exposure and HLA in healthy donors. The repertoire was sequenced with immunoSEQ multiplex PCR; TCRdb's copy has only in-frame clones and lacks some. The data hold 220,000 or so clones, with over 70% observed a single time. Sample: PBMCs. The receptor set was obtained from a woman in her thirties in good health and CMV-seropositive. Both conserved end residues are trimmed from each CDR3.

CDR3aa: ASTGTGSSYEQY
j_gene: TRBJ2-7
v_gene: TRBV25-1

CDR3aa: ASSLARPSGTDTQY
j_gene: TRBJ2-3
v_gene: TRBV5-1

CDR3aa: ASSIPGGTDTQY
j_gene: TRBJ2-3
v_gene: TRBV19

CDR3aa: ASSSSRGFGYT
j_gene: TRBJ1-2
v_gene: TRBV9

CDR3aa: ASSVAGVGTDTQY
j_gene: TRBJ2-3
v_gene: TRBV9

CDR3aa: ASHTPPSGYT
j_gene: TRBJ1-2
v_gene: TRBV18

CDR3aa: ASSVGSSYEQY
j_gene: TRBJ2-7
v_gene: TRBV6-1

CDR3aa: ASTTSTGELF
j_gene: TRBJ2-2
v_gene: TRBV27

CDR3aa: ASSPVLAGGPTDTQY
j_gene: TRBJ2-3
v_gene: TRBV4-2

CDR3aa: ASSAVAGGYNEQF
j_gene: TRBJ2-1
v_gene: TRBV6-4

CDR3aa: ASSRIAGAGSYEQY
j_gene: TRBJ2-7
v_gene: TRBV11-2

CDR3aa: ASSLTPGASGNEQF
j_gene: TRBJ2-1
v_gene: TRBV7-3

CDR3aa: ASNLQGGYGYT
j_gene: TRBJ1-2
v_gene: TRBV5-4

CDR3aa: ASSSGNYEQY
j_gene: TRBJ2-7
v_gene: TRBV7-9

CDR3aa: ASRSGNTIY
j_gene: TRBJ1-3
v_gene: TRBV27

CDR3aa: AWSVEEQF
j_gene: TRBJ2-1
v_gene: TRBV30

CDR3aa: ASSQSTAWTADGYT
j_gene: TRBJ1-2
v_gene: TRBV4-3

CDR3aa: ASSVDQGTEAF
j_gene: TRBJ1-1
v_gene: TRBV9

CDR3aa: SVPTGTGVTNYGYT
j_gene: TRBJ1-2
v_gene: TRBV29-1

CDR3aa: ASSYGRTGTEAF
j_gene: TRBJ1-1
v_gene: TRBV5-1

CDR3aa: AWRTVWDEKLF
j_gene: TRBJ1-4
v_gene: TRBV30

CDR3aa: ASSSGTGGYSNQPQH
j_gene: TRBJ1-5
v_gene: TRBV27

CDR3aa: ASRPGQGIGEKLF
j_gene: TRBJ1-4
v_gene: TRBV5-8

CDR3aa: ASSQGLAGVSYEQY
j_gene: TRBJ2-7
v_gene: TRBV4-1

CDR3aa: ASSVGAASDEQY
j_gene: TRBJ2-7
v_gene: TRBV9

CDR3aa: ASSGGGTGKTDTQY
j_gene: TRBJ2-3
v_gene: TRBV6-1

CDR3aa: ASSEAGSRGVYGAF
j_gene: TRBJ1-1
v_gene: TRBV6-1

CDR3aa: ASSLQRNTEAF
j_gene: TRBJ1-1
v_gene: TRBV7-7

CDR3aa: ASSEWRGQGPQY
j_gene: TRBJ2-4
v_gene: TRBV6-1

CDR3aa: ASSSGQYHSNQPQH
j_gene: TRBJ1-5
v_gene: TRBV28

CDR3aa: ASSETGIGTEAF
j_gene: TRBJ1-1
v_gene: TRBV2

CDR3aa: ASSLSGGNEQF
j_gene: TRBJ2-1
v_gene: TRBV7-9

CDR3aa: ASSLAAGGPGYEQY
j_gene: TRBJ2-7
v_gene: TRBV5-1

CDR3aa: ASSTLTTSGRPNEQF
j_gene: TRBJ2-1
v_gene: TRBV28

CDR3aa: ASSRDYTDTQY
j_gene: TRBJ2-3
v_gene: TRBV6-4

CDR3aa: ASSLKGRGNGYT
j_gene: TRBJ1-2
v_gene: TRBV27

CDR3aa: ASSLHDTQY
j_gene: TRBJ2-3
v_gene: TRBV5-1

CDR3aa: ASSGRQGLEQY
j_gene: TRBJ2-7
v_gene: TRBV7-2

CDR3aa: SVVASGQLNTEAF
j_gene: TRBJ1-1
v_gene: TRBV29-1

CDR3aa: ASSISGGASGNTIY
j_gene: TRBJ1-3
v_gene: TRBV19

CDR3aa: ASNRAGNTIY
j_gene: TRBJ1-3
v_gene: TRBV6-1

CDR3aa: ASGTDYEQY
j_gene: TRBJ2-7
v_gene: TRBV27

CDR3aa: AWGGTSVYEQY
j_gene: TRBJ2-7
v_gene: TRBV30

CDR3aa: ASSSPFRGRGLSYEQY
j_gene: TRBJ2-7
v_gene: TRBV27

CDR3aa: ASSLAGGSPYGYT
j_gene: TRBJ1-2
v_gene: TRBV7-9

CDR3aa: ASSIRVHLMNTEAF
j_gene: TRBJ1-1
v_gene: TRBV19

CDR3aa: ASSLGTIGEQY
j_gene: TRBJ2-7
v_gene: TRBV7-9

CDR3aa: ASSPRSINTEAF
j_gene: TRBJ1-1
v_gene: TRBV6-5